The T cell receptor beta chain described here comes from a study of a mutant IDH1 vaccine in newly diagnosed glioma. Time point denoted: week 47, end of study. Doses of 300 ug of mutant IDH1 20-mer peptide were given with topical imiquimod. Assay: immunoSEQ multiplex PCR; the TCRdb copy retains only in-frame clones and omits some. The repertoire has fewer than 35,000 clones, more than 65% of them found once; the top ten carry roughly 30%. The length of the CDR3 is 16 residues. Trimming cost V 9 bases and J 1 base, with 20 bases left between them. Germline V gene data show CDR1 as SNHLY and CDR2 as FYNNEI. A note on this clone: Its antigen is unknown.

The chain couples TRBV2 to TRBJ2-3; D might be TRBD1 (5 bases). This specimen was PBMCs, taken from a glioma patient whose treatment included an IDH1 peptide vaccine. The sequence was obtained from a man aged 30 to 45 with glioma. Here the CDR3 reads CARGPVGAPGTDTQYF. For the CDR3, the DNA is TGTGCCAGAGGCCCCGTAGGGGCGCCCGGCACAGATACGCAGTATTTT.